What follows is one T cell receptor (beta chain) and its context. The antigen it binds to is not known. No per-base quality is available; no much larger clone lies one base away. This sample is part of a study of technical replicates of blood from a few donors (dated by TCRdb to about 2017). As encoded in the germline V gene, CDR1 is ENHRY while CDR2 is SYGVKD. Ends trimmed: V by 7 bases, J by 4 bases; bases unmatched to a gene: 10. The CDR3 goes from the cysteine to the phenylalanine over 16 residues. The only DNA kept is the CDR3, 48 bases in frame from the first base. Library preparation used the immunoSEQ multiplex PCR assay. The clones in this table, taken by TCRdb from immuneACCESS, are in-frame only. Not every clone is retained; where verified, under half of the shortfall comes from an unresolved V gene, and the cause of the rest is unknown. Across this sample there are about 81,000 clones, with about 81% seen only once. Roughly 4% of the sample is in the top ten clones.

The V and J segments used are TRBV10-3 and TRBJ1-2, with 12 bases matching TRBD1. The source of this sequence is a human donor in good health. Some clones in this sample may be carry-over from other donors' samples. Sequenced sample: PBMCs. The CDR3 in this case is CAITEQPGQGAYGYTF. The DNA is TGTGCCATCACCGAACAACCGGGACAGGGGGCCTATGGCTACACCTTC.